This entry is about one T cell receptor (beta chain). As it was prepared, the TCRbeta library received unique molecular identifiers. TCRdb re-analysed the PCR reads in MiXCR, keeping a single row per CDR3 protein. The sample consists of 60,000 to 100,000 distinct CDR3 sequences, approximately 18% of them appearing once. The sample originates from a study of T-cell reconstitution after alpha-beta-depleted transplantation in children. The CDR3 spans 15 residues. Germline CDR1 reads LGHDT; CDR2 reads YNNKEL (reference sequence). The V and J ends lost 3 bases and 7 bases, in that order; junction bases with no gene match: 8.

The chain combines TRBV3-1 with TRBJ2-7; 11 positions agree with TRBD2. This clonotype was sampled from a male patient between 2 and 9 years old who had a stem cell transplant for acute lymphoblastic leukemia, so the T cells may come from the graft donor. Sample: PBMCs, mostly from graft donor cells, taken 360 days after TCRalphabeta/CD19-depleted stem cell transplant. DNA for the CDR3: TGTGCCAGCAGCCACGGGGAACTAGCGGGAGTGGAGCAGTACTTC. This translates into CASSHGELAGVEQYF.